What follows describes a single T cell receptor beta chain. The target antigen is unknown. This PCR relied on a set of 60 Vbeta primers and 13 Jbeta primers. Generated by immunoSEQ multiplex PCR, the TCRdb table keeps only in-frame clones and is missing some. Among 75,000 to 100,000 clones, about 80% were seen once, and the ten largest hold more than 3%. The data are from a study of cytomegalovirus exposure and HLA in healthy donors. General study results and limits: Researchers reported in a later analysis that common viral pathogens appeared linked to several top clusters. Later analysis showed most CMV-associated TCR beta chains appearing HLA-restricted. Prediction of most subjects' HLA-A and HLA-B alleles by TCR beta sequences was reportedly accurate.

Specimen: PBMCs. The TCR comes from a man aged 40-49 years in good health and CMV-seronegative.

The CDR3 DNA sequence: TGTGCCAGCAGGATCCCGGGCCGGGGGAACACTGAAGCTTTCTTT. It specifies CASRIPGRGNTEAFF. This chain links TRBV5-4 with TRBJ1-1; D remains ambiguous. From germline, CDR1 is SGHNT and CDR2 YYREEE (reference sequence). Trimming stripped 5 bases from V and 1 base from J, with 15 bases between. The CDR3 runs 15 residues.